These T cell receptor beta chains were read from a single sample in a study of shared clonotypes between healthy human individuals. The method was immunoSEQ multiplex PCR; TCRdb's version includes in-frame clones alone and lacks a portion of them. The table shows under 1,100,000 clones, with approximately 72% occurring only once. The specimen was memory CD4+ T cells sorted from blood. These receptors were taken from a young man in good health. The CDR3 runs from the conserved cysteine through the conserved F or W. A D gene is named only where the DNA matches it firmly. Expanded clones are given a class, and other clones once, few, many or no size at all.

NA	TRBJ2-1	NA	TRBV2	CASSEIRPGDYNEQFF	TGTGCCAGCAGTGAAATACGTCCGGGAGACTACAATGAGCAGTTCTTC
NA	TRBJ2-5	TRBD2	TRBV29-1	CSVEAGLAGKTQYF	TGCAGCGTTGAAGCCGGACTAGCGGGAAAGACCCAGTACTTC
NA	TRBJ1-2	TRBD1	TRBV30	CAWDRDRVGSYTF	TGTGCCTGGGACCGGGACAGGGTGGGTAGCTACACCTTC
NA	TRBJ2-1	NA	TRBV19	CASTHYGNEQFF	TGTGCCAGTACTCACTACGGTAATGAGCAGTTCTTC
NA	TRBJ1-5	TRBD1	TRBV30	CAWEGAGNQPQHF	TGTGCCTGGGAGGGGGCAGGGAATCAGCCCCAGCATTTT
NA	TRBJ2-3	NA	TRBV7-6	CASSLGPGRRTDTQYF	TGTGCCAGCAGCTTAGGGCCAGGGAGACGGACAGATACGCAGTATTTT
NA	TRBJ2-3	TRBD2	TRBV11-2	CASSPYAASGRSADTQYF	TGTGCCAGCAGCCCCTACGCAGCTAGCGGGAGAAGCGCAGATACGCAGTATTTT
NA	TRBJ1-5	NA	TRBV5-1	CASSLSGAGQPQHF	TGCGCCAGCAGCTTGTCTGGGGCAGGGCAGCCCCAGCATTTT
NA	TRBJ1-6	NA	TRBV7-2	CASSTTWYNSPLHF	TGTGCCAGCAGTACAACATGGTATAATTCACCCCTCCACTTT
NA	TRBJ2-1	NA	TRBV29-1	CSVDRGDNEQFF	TGCAGCGTTGACAGGGGGGACAATGAGCAGTTCTTC
few	TRBJ2-7	NA	TRBV5-4	CASSFGQGGRAVGEQYF	TGTGCCAGCAGCTTTGGGCAAGGGGGTAGGGCGGTAGGCGAGCAGTACTTC
NA	TRBJ1-1	NA	TRBV6-1	CASSLVRLTEAFF	TGTGCCAGCAGTTTGGTCCGACTCACTGAAGCTTTCTTT
NA	TRBJ2-1	TRBD2	TRBV19	CASKVGGSSYNEQFF	TGTGCCAGTAAGGTGGGGGGGAGCTCCTACAATGAGCAGTTCTTC
NA	TRBJ2-5	NA	TRBV19	CASSIGHLETQYF	TGTGCCAGTAGTATAGGACATTTAGAGACCCAGTACTTC
NA	TRBJ2-3	TRBD2	TRBV30	CAWSVLFSGRATDTQYF	TGTGCCTGGAGTGTACTTTTCAGCGGGAGGGCCACAGATACGCAGTATTTT
NA	TRBJ2-3	NA	TRBV4-1	CASSLQRRGSTDTQYF	TGCGCCAGCAGCCTACAACGGCGGGGAAGCACAGATACGCAGTATTTT
NA	TRBJ2-5	NA	TRBV11-2	CASSFGGLQETQYF	TGTGCCAGCAGCTTTGGGGGCCTCCAAGAGACCCAGTACTTC
NA	TRBJ1-1	TRBD1	TRBV5-1	CASGSGGTAGTEAFF	TGCGCCAGCGGCTCCGGAGGGACAGCGGGCACTGAAGCTTTCTTT
NA	TRBJ2-7	TRBD2	TRBV4-1	CASSQGGLAGVFEQYF	TGCGCCAGCAGCCAAGGGGGACTAGCGGGAGTATTCGAGCAGTACTTC
NA	TRBJ2-5	TRBD1	TRBV7-9	CASSRDREVQYF	TGTGCCAGCAGCCGGGACAGGGAGGTGCAGTACTTC
NA	TRBJ2-3	NA	TRBV5-6	CASTIPAGTQYF	TGTGCCAGCACCATTCCGGCCGGCACGCAGTATTTT
NA	TRBJ2-7	NA	TRBV2	CASRQRYEQYF	TGTGCCAGCAGACAGAGATACGAGCAGTACTTC
few	TRBJ2-7	NA	TRBV5-1	CASSLAPSYEQYF	TGCGCCAGCAGCTTAGCACCCTCCTACGAGCAGTACTTC
NA	TRBJ2-7	NA	TRBV6-1	CASSRGASTYEQYF	TGTGCCAGCAGCCGGGGAGCGAGTACCTACGAGCAGTACTTC
NA	TRBJ2-4	NA	TRBV9	CASSVDSRMENIQYF	TGTGCCAGCAGCGTAGATTCCCGGATGGAGAACATTCAGTACTTC
few	TRBJ2-3	TRBD2	TRBV9	CASSVDWSGRGTDTQYF	TGTGCCAGCAGCGTAGATTGGTCGGGGAGGGGCACAGATACGCAGTATTTT
NA	TRBJ2-7	TRBD2	TRBV19	CASSPAAGGSYEQYF	TGTGCCAGTAGCCCCGCGGCGGGAGGGTCCTACGAGCAGTACTTC
NA	TRBJ2-7	NA	TRBV6-1	CASNLSYEQYF	TGTGCCAGCAACTTGTCCTACGAGCAGTACTTC
few	TRBJ2-5	TRBD2	TRBV9	CASSVAREGRRETQYF	TGTGCCAGCAGCGTAGCTCGGGAGGGCAGACGGGAGACCCAGTACTTC
few	TRBJ1-4	NA	TRBV5-1	CASSSRGGDEEKLFF	TGCGCCAGCAGCTCCCGAGGGGGGGATGAGGAAAAACTGTTTTTT
NA	TRBJ1-1	NA	TRBV10-3	CAISRVGGQDTEAFF	TGTGCCATCAGTCGAGTCGGGGGGCAGGACACTGAAGCTTTCTTT
NA	TRBJ2-7	NA	TRBV10-3	CAISESVYEQYF	TGTGCCATCAGTGAGTCCGTCTACGAGCAGTACTTC
NA	TRBJ2-1	NA	TRBV11-2	CASSSRDYLYNEQFF	TGTGCCAGCAGCTCCCGAGACTATCTCTACAATGAGCAGTTCTTC
NA	TRBJ2-1	TRBD1	TRBV11-2	CASSSSGTDTYNEQFF	TGTGCCAGCAGCAGCTCTGGGACAGACACCTACAATGAGCAGTTCTTC
NA	TRBJ1-3	NA	TRBV6-1	CASSDAQLSGNTIYF	TGTGCCAGCAGTGATGCCCAGCTCTCTGGAAACACCATATATTTT
NA	TRBJ2-2	TRBD1	TRBV29-1	CSAGQGTNTGELFF	TGCAGCGCGGGACAGGGGACTAACACCGGGGAGCTGTTTTTT
few	TRBJ2-3	NA	TRBV5-1	CASREGASSTDTQYF	TGCGCCAGCAGGGAGGGAGCCTCTAGCACAGATACGCAGTATTTT
NA	TRBJ2-1	TRBD1	TRBV4-2	CASSLVGQRSYNEQFF	TGTGCCAGCAGCTTGGTGGGACAGAGATCCTACAATGAGCAGTTCTTC
NA	TRBJ2-1	TRBD1	TRBV7-2	CASSFGQGAGNEQFF	TGTGCCAGCAGCTTTGGACAGGGGGCTGGTAATGAGCAGTTCTTC
NA	TRBJ2-3	NA	TRBV6-1	CASSVFRTDTQYF	TGTGCCAGCAGTGTTTTCCGGACAGATACGCAGTATTTT
NA	TRBJ2-2	NA	TRBV6-5	CASSYSAGLGTGELFF	TGTGCCAGCAGTTATTCGGCAGGGTTGGGCACCGGGGAGCTGTTTTTT
NA	TRBJ1-1	NA	TRBV14	CASSPPWGRSNTEAFF	TGTGCCAGCAGCCCCCCCTGGGGCAGATCGAACACTGAAGCTTTCTTT